The 28 T cell receptor beta chains reported below all come from one sample, sequenced in a study of blood T cell repertoires in COVID-19. The table came from immunoSEQ multiplex PCR; TCRdb's copy has only in-frame clones and leaves some out. There are about 93,000 clones in the sample; approximately 87% occur only once, and approximately 1.5% lies in the top ten. The sequencing sample was made of peripheral blood. The receptors here all came from a human donor with active COVID-19. The donor label of this sample is uncertain.

The chain is built from TRBV18 and TRBJ2-5, with D possibly matching TRBD2 (6 bases). The CDR3 contains 15 residues. Germline loops: CDR1 KGHSH, CDR2 LQKENI. Trimming pared 4 bases from V and 2 bases from J, leaving 14 bases between. The CDR3 DNA is TGTGCCAGCTCACGGGGGGTACCACCTCAAGAGACCCAGTACTTC. Its protein product is CASSRGVPPQETQYF.

This sequence joins TRBV24-1 and TRBJ2-1, with 10 bases fitting TRBD1. Germline-derived CDR1 and CDR2 are KGHDR and SFDVKD. CDR3 length: 14 amino acids. The V segment lost 5 bases and the J segment 8 bases; nucleotides outside the gene matches: 5. The CDR3: CATSGGTGDDEQFF. The CDR3 coding sequence is TGTGCCACCAGTGGGGGGACAGGGGACGATGAGCAGTTCTTC.

This rearrangement joins TRBV9 to TRBJ1-1; D is uncertain. Germline CDR1 SGDLS, CDR2 YYNGEE. V shed 3 bases and J shed 6 bases, with 6 bases lying between them. The CDR3 is 11 residues long. CDR3 sequence: CASSAGAEAFF. The CDR3 DNA reads TGTGCCAGCAGCGCCGGGGCTGAAGCTTTCTTT.

The J gene is TRBJ2-2, the V gene TRBV4-1, with 7 positions matching TRBD2. The CDR3 totals 16 residues. Trimming at V came to 1 base and at J to 0 bases, leaving 2 bases not matched to a gene. CDR1 and CDR2 (germline): MGHRA, YSYEKL. The CDR3 is CASSQGAGANTGELFF. CDR3 sequence (DNA): TGCGCCAGCAGCCAAGGGGCGGGGGCGAACACCGGGGAGCTGTTTTTT.

This sequence joins TRBV13 and TRBJ2-7, with 7 bases that match TRBD1. The germline gives CDR1 PRHDT, CDR2 FYEKMQ (reference sequence). V shed 4 bases, J shed 2 bases, and the junction held 8 bases outside the gene matches. The CDR3 loop spans 15 amino acids. CDR3 sequence: CASSSYRDSTYEQYF. The CDR3 nucleotides are TGTGCCAGCAGCTCCTACCGGGACAGCACCTACGAGCAGTACTTC.

The V call is TRBV10-3, the J call TRBJ1-6; 7 nucleotides line up with TRBD1. The CDR3 spans 17 residues. Germline V gene sequence: CDR1 ENHRY, CDR2 SYGVKD. The ends lost 10 bases at V and 9 bases at J; junction bases unmatched: 21. The CDR3 DNA reads TGTGCCACCCGGGAGGGTACAGGGGATAGAGATGGTTCACCCCTCCACTTT. It codes for CATREGTGDRDGSPLHF.

The chain combines TRBV7-3 with TRBJ2-3; TRBD1 agrees at 10 bases. The CDR3 is made up of 16 amino acids. Germline V lookup: CDR1 SGHTA, CDR2 FQGTGA. V shed 1 base, J shed 5 bases, and the junction held 6 bases outside the gene matches. The CDR3 sequence is CASSLNRQGAGDTQYF. The CDR3 region has the DNA TGTGCCAGCAGCTTAAATCGACAGGGGGCCGGAGATACGCAGTATTTT.

The chain recombines TRBV5-1 with TRBJ1-1, with D possibly being TRBD1 (5 bases). V shed 0 bases and J shed 6 bases, with 9 bases lying between them. CDR3 length: 13 amino acids. The germline V gene encodes CDR1 SGHRS and CDR2 YFSETQ. CDR3 coding DNA: TGCGCCAGCAGCTTGGAAGACAGCCCTGAAGCTTTCTTT. Translation gives CASSLEDSPEAFF.

CDR3 in DNA: TGTGCCAGCAGTAGCAAGCCTGAAGCTTTCTTT. Amino acid sequence: CASSSKPEAFF. V gene TRBV6-2 or TRBV6-3 combines with J gene TRBJ1-1; D is undetermined. The CDR3 has 11 amino acids. V gave up 5 bases and J gave up 6 bases, with 7 bases separating them. Per germline, CDR1 MNHEY and CDR2 SVGEGT.

J is TRBJ2-1 and V is TRBV28; TRBD2 matches at 7 bases. J was trimmed by 10 bases and V by 6 bases; bases with no gene match: 9. The germline V gene encodes CDR1 MDHEN and CDR2 SYDVKM. The CDR3 runs 13 residues. The CDR3 protein is CASRTPSGLEQFF. The CDR3 DNA is TGTGCCAGCAGGACCCCTAGCGGTTTAGAGCAGTTCTTC.

As to this clone: This sample includes further DNA sequences coding for the same CDR3. The rearrangement joins TRBV5-1 to TRBJ1-1; TRBD1 is a possible D gene (5 bases). This CDR3 is 14 amino acids long. Trimming left V 0 bases short and J 1 base short, with 7 bases between. From germline, CDR1 is SGHRS and CDR2 YFSETQ. The CDR3 here is CASSLGTGNTEAFF. As DNA, the CDR3 is TGCGCCAGCAGCTTGGGTACAGGGAACACTGAAGCTTTCTTT.

The rearrangement joins TRBV7-2 to TRBJ2-5, with TRBD2 identical over 7 bases. Unmatched junction bases numbered 6, after V lost 4 bases and J lost 4 bases. This CDR3 comprises 14 residues. Germline CDR1 SGHTA, CDR2 FQGNSA. In DNA form, the CDR3 reads TGTGCCAGCAGCTCCCCCCCGGGGGGAGAGACCCAGTACTTC. Translated, it gives CASSSPPGGETQYF.

The CDR3 loop is CASSALASGGSFDGELFF. CDR3 nucleotides: TGTGCCAGCAGTGCCTTGGCTAGCGGGGGGTCGTTTGACGGGGAGCTGTTTTTT. The chain is built from TRBV6-1 and TRBJ2-2; TRBD2 matches 11 bases. The CDR3 runs to 18 residues. Unmatched junction bases numbered 14, after V lost 4 bases and J lost 7 bases. Germline V gene data show CDR1 as MNHNS and CDR2 as SASEGT.

This chain links TRBV5-1 with TRBJ2-1, with 8 nucleotides matching TRBD1. This CDR3 region has 15 residues. Germline CDR1 SGHRS, CDR2 YFSETQ. After removal of 3 bases from V and 5 bases from J, the junction contained 7 bases not matched to a gene. In DNA form, the CDR3 reads TGCGCCAGCAGCTCTGGGACAGGTATCGACAATGAGCAGTTCTTC. Translating gives CASSSGTGIDNEQFF.

As DNA, the CDR3 is TGTGCCAGCAGCCGATGGACTAGCGGGGGAAGGAATGAGCAGTTCTTC. Its translation is CASSRWTSGGRNEQFF. This rearrangement joins TRBV14 to TRBJ2-1; 13 bases are a match to TRBD2. Germline V gene data show CDR1 as SGHDN and CDR2 as FVKESK. The junction had 7 bases not matched to a gene; V was cut back by 4 bases and J by 7 bases. The CDR3 is made up of 16 amino acids. The full variable domain, with the rest looked up from reference TRBV14 and TRBJ2-1, is EAGVTQFPSHSVIEKGQTVTLRCDPISGHDNLYWYRRVMGKEIKFLLHFVKESKQDESGMPNNRFLAERTGGTYSTLKVQPAELEDSGVYFCASSRWTSGGRNEQFFGPGTRLTVL.

This clone was seen a single time. The V call is TRBV7-9, the J call TRBJ2-2; no reliable D call. CDR3 length: 14 amino acids. Germline V gene sequence: CDR1 SEHNR, CDR2 FQNEAQ (reference sequence). The V and J ends lost 2 bases and 4 bases respectively, with 8 bases between them. The CDR3 DNA is TGTGCCAGCAGCTTAACACAGACCACCGGGGAGCTGTTTTTT. It is translated as CASSLTQTTGELFF.

This chain uses TRBV19 with TRBJ2-7; possible D gene TRBD1, 5 bases. The CDR3 length is 13 residues. Per the germline V gene, CDR1 is LNHDA and CDR2 is SQIVND (reference sequence). Between the trimmed V and J ends, which lost 6 bases and 5 bases, there was a span of 14 bases. The CDR3 sequence is CASSTGRGHEQYF. The CDR3 DNA sequence: TGTGCCAGTAGCACTGGAAGGGGCCACGAGCAGTACTTC.

The chain carries TRBV5-1 and TRBJ2-1; maybe TRBD2 (5 bases). The CDR3 loop spans 15 amino acids. With 0 bases removed from V and 3 bases from J, the gap between germline ends came to 10 bases. The germline V gene has CDR1 SGHRS and CDR2 YFSETQ. The CDR3 nucleotides read TGCGCCAGCAGCTTGGTGCCCGGGAACTACAATGAGCAGTTCTTC. This translates into CASSLVPGNYNEQFF.

This clone occurred once. This chain uses TRBV12-3 or TRBV12-4 with TRBJ1-2; 8 bases agree with TRBD1. V gave up 10 bases and J gave up 6 bases; unmatched junction bases: 7. The CDR3 sequence is 12 residues long. CDR3 loop: CATPYRGNGYTF. DNA for the CDR3: TGTGCCACCCCCTACAGGGGGAATGGCTACACCTTC.

This clone was observed once. The chain joins TRBV7-2 to TRBJ2-3; D not certain. This CDR3 region has 14 residues. In germline, CDR1 is SGHTA, CDR2 FQGNSA. V lost 5 bases to trimming and J lost 0 bases, with 9 bases between them. DNA of the CDR3: TGTGCCAGCAGCCCCCAGCGTAGCACAGATACGCAGTATTTT. This encodes CASSPQRSTDTQYF.

V and J are TRBV5-1 and TRBJ2-7, with TRBD2 as a possible D gene (6 bases). Trimming removed 5 bases at V and 0 bases at J, with 12 bases between. In germline, CDR1 is SGHRS, CDR2 YFSETQ. The CDR3 length is 14 residues. The chain's CDR3 is CASSYRGSSYEQYF. The CDR3 DNA sequence: TGCGCCAGCAGTTATCGGGGGAGCTCCTACGAGCAGTACTTC.

This chain joins TRBV5-8 and TRBJ2-5; D is possibly TRBD2 (6 bases). The V and J ends lost 1 base and 1 base respectively, with 11 bases between them. CDR1 is SGHTS, CDR2 YDEGEE, per germline. This CDR3 has 15 residues. In DNA form, the CDR3 reads TGTGCCAGCAGCTTGTACGTGGGGGGCCAAGAGACCCAGTACTTC. Amino acid sequence: CASSLYVGGQETQYF.

V and J are TRBV6-1 and TRBJ1-1; TRBD1 might be the D (5 bases). This CDR3 spans 14 amino acids. CDR1 MNHNS and CDR2 SASEGT come from the germline V gene. Trimming removed 2 bases from V and 4 bases from J, with 11 bases in between. The CDR3 DNA reads as TGTGCCAGCAGTGAACTTATAGGGGCCACTGAAGCTTTCTTT. Residues: CASSELIGATEAFF.

V is TRBV13 and J is TRBJ2-7; 8 positions match TRBD2. The junction had 7 bases not matched to a gene; V was cut back by 6 bases and J by 0 bases. The CDR3 runs to 15 residues. Per the germline V gene, CDR1 is PRHDT and CDR2 is FYEKMQ (reference sequence). Here the CDR3 reads CASRPTSVGSYEQYF. The CDR3 DNA reads as TGTGCCAGCAGACCGACTAGCGTAGGCTCCTACGAGCAGTACTTC.

The chain couples TRBV7-8 to TRBJ2-2, with D tentatively TRBD1 (6 bases). CDR1 is SGHVS, CDR2 FQNEAQ, per germline. V was shortened by 2 bases and J by 6 bases, with 16 bases between the two germline ends. The CDR3 length is 16 residues. Here the CDR3 DNA reads TGTGCCAGCAGCTTAAGAAAAGGGGGAGCCCCCGGGGAGCTGTTTTTT. This translates into CASSLRKGGAPGELFF.

V and J are TRBV6-1 and TRBJ2-7; D is undetermined. The CDR3 loop spans 15 amino acids. Germline CDR1 and CDR2: MNHNS and SASEGT. Trimming shortened V by 3 bases and J by 3 bases, and 15 bases separated the two germline ends. This chain's CDR3 is CASSEHTKILYEQYF. DNA for the CDR3: TGTGCCAGCAGTGAGCACACGAAGATCCTCTACGAGCAGTACTTC.

The CDR3 is CASSLFVSRGTASLGGYTF. The CDR3 DNA is TGTGCCAGCAGCTTATTTGTGTCGAGGGGGACAGCATCCCTGGGGGGCTACACCTTC. The rearrangement uses TRBV7-2 and TRBJ1-2; 7 positions agree with TRBD1. The trim removed 2 bases at V and 8 bases at J, leaving 23 bases unmatched. The length of the CDR3 is 19 residues. Per germline, CDR1 SGHTA and CDR2 FQGNSA.

The rearrangement joins TRBV4-1 to TRBJ1-3; the D gene is possibly TRBD1 (6 bases). From germline, CDR1 is MGHRA and CDR2 YSYEKL. V dropped 1 base and J dropped 1 base, with 11 bases sitting between them. This CDR3 is built from 16 residues. The CDR3 region is CASSQVAGASGNTIYF. The CDR3 DNA sequence: TGCGCCAGCAGCCAAGTCGCGGGGGCGTCTGGAAACACCATATATTTT.